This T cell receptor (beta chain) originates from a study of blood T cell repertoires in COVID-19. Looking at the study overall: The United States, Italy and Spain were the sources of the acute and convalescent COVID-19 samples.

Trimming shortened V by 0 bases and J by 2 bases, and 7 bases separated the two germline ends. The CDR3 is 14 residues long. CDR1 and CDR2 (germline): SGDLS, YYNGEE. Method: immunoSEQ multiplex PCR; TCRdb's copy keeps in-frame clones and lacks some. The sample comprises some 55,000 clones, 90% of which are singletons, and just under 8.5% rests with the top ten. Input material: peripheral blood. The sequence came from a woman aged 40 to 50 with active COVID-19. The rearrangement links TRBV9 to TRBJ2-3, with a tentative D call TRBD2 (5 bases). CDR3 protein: CASSVAGSTDTQYF. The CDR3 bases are TGTGCCAGCAGCGTAGCGGGGTCCACAGATACGCAGTATTTT.